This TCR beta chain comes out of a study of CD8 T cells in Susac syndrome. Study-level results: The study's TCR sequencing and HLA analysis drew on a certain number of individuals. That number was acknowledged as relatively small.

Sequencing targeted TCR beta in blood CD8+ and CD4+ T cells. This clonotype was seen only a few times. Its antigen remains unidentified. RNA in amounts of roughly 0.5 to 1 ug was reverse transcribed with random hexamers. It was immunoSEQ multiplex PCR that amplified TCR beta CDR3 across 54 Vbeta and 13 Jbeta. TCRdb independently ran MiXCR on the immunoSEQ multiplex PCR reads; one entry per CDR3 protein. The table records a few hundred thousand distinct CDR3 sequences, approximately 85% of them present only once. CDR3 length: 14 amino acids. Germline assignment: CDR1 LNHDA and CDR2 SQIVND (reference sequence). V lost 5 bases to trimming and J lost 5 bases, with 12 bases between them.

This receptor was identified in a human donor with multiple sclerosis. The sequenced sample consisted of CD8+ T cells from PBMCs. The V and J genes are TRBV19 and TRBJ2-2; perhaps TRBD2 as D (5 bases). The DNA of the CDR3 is TGTGCCAGTAGTCTCTCAACGGGGACCGGGGAGCTGTTTTTT. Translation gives CASSLSTGTGELFF.